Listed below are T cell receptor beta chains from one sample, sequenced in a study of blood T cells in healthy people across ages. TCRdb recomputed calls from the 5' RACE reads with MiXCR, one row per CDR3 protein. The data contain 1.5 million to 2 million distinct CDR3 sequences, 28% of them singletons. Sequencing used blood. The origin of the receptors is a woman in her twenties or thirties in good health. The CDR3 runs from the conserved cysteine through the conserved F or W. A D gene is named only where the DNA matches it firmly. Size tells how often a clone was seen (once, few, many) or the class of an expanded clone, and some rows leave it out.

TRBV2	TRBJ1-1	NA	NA	CASSEGPESFF	TGTGCCAGCAGTGAGGGACCCGAATCTTTCTTT
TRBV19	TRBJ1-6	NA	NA	CASRWGPKKSALHF	TGTGCCAGTCGATGGGGACCCAAAAAGTCGGCCCTCCACTTT
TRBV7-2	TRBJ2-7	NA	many	CASSPYTAREQYF	TGTGCCAGCAGCCCCTATACCGCTCGGGAGCAGTACTTC
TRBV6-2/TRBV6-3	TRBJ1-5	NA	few	CASNGGRPANQPQHF	TGTGCCAGCAACGGGGGCAGGCCGGCCAATCAGCCCCAGCATTTT
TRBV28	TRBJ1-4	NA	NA	CASSRQTAPTNEKLFF	TGTGCCAGCAGCCGTCAGACAGCCCCAACTAATGAAAAACTGTTTTTT
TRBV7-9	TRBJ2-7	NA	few	CASSSVEKAYEQYF	TGTGCCAGCAGCTCCGTCGAAAAGGCATACGAGCAGTACTTC
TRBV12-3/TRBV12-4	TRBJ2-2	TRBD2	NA	CASSLRSGGAWTGELFF	TGTGCCAGCAGTCTGCGGAGCGGGGGGGCTTGGACCGGGGAGCTGTTTTTT
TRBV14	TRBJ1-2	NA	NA	CASSQDGRVRRSENYGYTF	TGTGCCAGCAGCCAAGATGGTAGGGTCCGGCGATCGGAGAACTATGGCTACACCTTC
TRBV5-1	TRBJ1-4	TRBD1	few	CASSLARGTDNEKLFF	TGCGCCAGCAGCTTGGCCAGGGGGACAGATAATGAAAAACTGTTTTTT
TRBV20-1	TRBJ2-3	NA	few	CSARPRGGADTQYF	TGCAGTGCTAGGCCTCGGGGCGGCGCAGATACGCAGTATTTT
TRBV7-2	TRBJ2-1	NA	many	CASSFGGTTYNEQFF	TGTGCCAGCAGCTTTGGCGGGACGACCTACAATGAGCAGTTCTTC
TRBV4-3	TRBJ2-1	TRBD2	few	CASSQGFRRGLGGDEQFF	TGCGCCAGCAGCCAAGGATTTCGGAGGGGACTAGGCGGCGATGAGCAGTTCTTC
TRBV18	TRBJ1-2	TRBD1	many	CASSPIGQGDGYTF	TGTGCCAGCTCACCGATAGGACAGGGAGATGGCTACACCTTC
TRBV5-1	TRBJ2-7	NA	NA	CASSLGNGGEQYF	TGCGCCAGCAGCTTGGGTAACGGGGGAGAGCAGTACTTC
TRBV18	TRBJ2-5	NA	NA	CASSPNSRGYQETQYF	TGTGCCAGCTCACCAAATAGCCGGGGGTACCAAGAGACCCAGTACTTC
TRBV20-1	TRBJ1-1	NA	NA	CSAPRGRAEAFF	TGCAGTGCTCCTCGGGGGCGAGCTGAAGCTTTCTTT
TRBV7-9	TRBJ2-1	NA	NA	CASTELRGGSDNEQFF	TGTGCCAGCACCGAACTCAGGGGCGGGAGCGACAATGAGCAGTTCTTC
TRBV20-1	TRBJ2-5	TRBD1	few	CSALQPSGQGQETQYF	TGCAGTGCGCTTCAACCCTCGGGACAGGGACAAGAGACCCAGTACTTC
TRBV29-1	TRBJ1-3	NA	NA	CSVLGGNRNFRNTIYF	TGCAGCGTTCTGGGGGGGAACAGGAATTTTCGAAACACCATATATTTT
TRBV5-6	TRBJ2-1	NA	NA	CASSLAGSDNEQFF	TGTGCCAGCAGCTTGGCCGGGAGTGACAATGAGCAGTTCTTC
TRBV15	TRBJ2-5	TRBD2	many	CATSRTLAGETQYF	TGTGCCACCAGCAGGACCCTAGCGGGGGAGACCCAGTACTTC
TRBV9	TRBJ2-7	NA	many	CASSAQGGPYEQYF	TGTGCCAGCAGCGCACAGGGAGGGCCCTACGAGCAGTACTTC
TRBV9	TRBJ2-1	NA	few	CASSVDVMDEQFF	TGTGCCAGCAGCGTAGATGTTATGGATGAGCAGTTCTTC
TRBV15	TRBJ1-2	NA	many	CATSGARMLSGYTF	TGTGCCACCAGCGGTGCACGGATGCTTTCTGGCTACACCTTC
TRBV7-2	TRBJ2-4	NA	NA	CASSLARGRAKNIQYF	TGTGCCAGCAGCTTAGCTCGGGGCCGAGCCAAAAACATTCAGTACTTC
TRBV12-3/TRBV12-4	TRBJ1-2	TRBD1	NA	CASKRVGQGSSYTF	TGTGCCAGCAAAAGGGTGGGACAGGGGTCCAGCTACACCTTC
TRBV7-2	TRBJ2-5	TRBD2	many	CASSQTSGLETQYF	TGTGCCAGCAGCCAGACTAGCGGATTAGAGACCCAGTACTTC
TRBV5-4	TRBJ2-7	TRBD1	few	CAGSRSGQSSYEQYF	TGTGCCGGCAGCCGATCGGGACAGAGCTCCTACGAGCAGTACTTC
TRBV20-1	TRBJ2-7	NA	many	CSARVSYEQYF	TGCAGTGCTAGAGTATCCTACGAGCAGTACTTC
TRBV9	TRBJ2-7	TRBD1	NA	CASSQGAANHEQYF	TGTGCCAGCAGCCAGGGGGCCGCGAACCACGAGCAGTACTTC
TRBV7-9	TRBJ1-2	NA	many	CASSPGGQAYYGYTF	TGTGCCAGCAGCCCCGGGGGGCAGGCCTACTATGGCTACACCTTC
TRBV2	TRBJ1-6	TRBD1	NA	CASTRTGHSPLHF	TGTGCCAGCACTAGGACAGGGCATTCACCCCTCCACTTT
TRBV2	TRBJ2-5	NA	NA	CASHGAQETQYF	TGTGCCAGCCATGGGGCTCAAGAGACCCAGTACTTC
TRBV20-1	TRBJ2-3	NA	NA	CSARVAFTDTQYF	TGCAGTGCTCGGGTAGCCTTCACAGATACGCAGTATTTT
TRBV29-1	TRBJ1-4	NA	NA	CSVERDGNEKLFF	TGCAGCGTTGAGCGGGACGGGAATGAAAAACTGTTTTTT
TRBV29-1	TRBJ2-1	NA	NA	CSVLGNDNEQFF	TGCAGCGTACTGGGCAATGACAATGAGCAGTTCTTC
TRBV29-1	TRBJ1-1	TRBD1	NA	CSVGQGGVAFF	TGCAGCGTCGGACAGGGAGGCGTAGCTTTCTTT
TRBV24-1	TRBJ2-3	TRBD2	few	CATSDAHLAGGQQYF	TGTGCCACCAGTGATGCCCACCTAGCGGGGGGCCAGCAGTATTTT
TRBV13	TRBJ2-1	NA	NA	CASSQRRGEQFF	TGTGCCAGCAGCCAAAGGAGGGGAGAGCAGTTCTTC
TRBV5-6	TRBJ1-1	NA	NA	CASNTGPGTEAFF	TGTGCCAGCAACACTGGGCCGGGCACTGAAGCTTTCTTT
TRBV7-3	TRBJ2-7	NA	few	CASSPDSTSSYEQYF	TGTGCCAGCAGCCCCGACAGTACGAGCTCCTACGAGCAGTACTTC
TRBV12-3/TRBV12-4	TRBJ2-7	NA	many	CASSFYTYEQYF	TGTGCCAGCAGTTTCTACACTTACGAGCAGTACTTC